The 9 T cell receptor beta chains given below trace back to one sample, sequenced in a study of blood T cell repertoires in COVID-19. The assay was immunoSEQ multiplex PCR, and TCRdb's table has in-frame clones only and misses some. The sample holds approximately 190,000 clones, around three quarters seen once. The sequencing input was peripheral blood. The receptors shown here come from a man in his sixties with active or convalescent COVID-19.

CDR3 nucleotide sequence: TGTGCCAGCAGCCTGGCGACTAGCGGGAGGCTCTCCTACGAGCAGTACTTC. It translates to CASSLATSGRLSYEQYF. The chain has TRBV3-1 (or the pseudogene TRBV3-2) and TRBJ2-7; TRBD2 aligns across 13 bases. The CDR3 length is 17 residues. The germline CDR1 and CDR2 sequences are LGHDT and YNNKEL (reference sequence). V lost 4 bases to trimming and J lost 0 bases; unmatched junction nucleotides: 6.

V gene TRBV3-1 (or the pseudogene TRBV3-2) combines with J gene TRBJ1-6; no reliable D call. The germline V gene encodes CDR1 LGHDT and CDR2 YNNKEL (reference sequence). V was trimmed by 4 bases and J by 1 base, leaving 11 bases between them. The CDR3 spans 16 residues. CDR3 coding DNA: TGTGCCAGCAGCCTCAAGGGAGGATCCTATAATTCACCCCTCCACTTT. Its protein is CASSLKGGSYNSPLHF.

V is TRBV9 and J is TRBJ2-3; the match to TRBD2 covers 10 bases. Germline V gene lookup returns CDR1 SGDLS and CDR2 YYNGEE. The length of the CDR3 is 18 residues. J lost 2 bases, V lost 4 bases, and 13 bases had no gene match. The CDR3 DNA reads as TGTGCCAGCAGCAACCTTCATGCTAGCGGGAGACCCACAGATACGCAGTATTTT. Its translation: CASSNLHASGRPTDTQYF.

This clone was seen just once. The chain employs TRBV6-1 and TRBJ2-4, with 8 bases lining up with TRBD1. The CDR3 loop spans 18 amino acids. Germline assignment: CDR1 MNHNS and CDR2 SASEGT. The junction had 11 bases not matched to a gene; V was cut back by 2 bases and J by 2 bases. CDR3 bases: TGTGCCAGCAGTGAACCAGGGGGCGTCGAGTTAACCAAAAACATTCAGTACTTC. Protein: CASSEPGGVELTKNIQYF.

The genes are TRBV24-1 and TRBJ2-5; D gene unclear. Trimming stripped 1 base from V and 5 bases from J, with 7 bases between. The length of the CDR3 is 13 residues. Germline lookup yields CDR1 KGHDR and CDR2 SFDVKD. The CDR3 coding sequence is TGTGCCACCAGTGATTTTACAGTTGAGACCCAGTACTTC. Translating gives CATSDFTVETQYF.

The chain recombines TRBV21-1 with TRBJ1-1. TRBV21-1 represents a pseudogene. The CDR3 runs 16 residues. For the CDR3, the DNA is TGTGCCAGCAGCACGTTTCTACCCGAGGGAGGCACTGAAGCTTTCTTT. It codes for CASSTFLPEGGTEAFF.

The chain has TRBV2 and TRBJ1-6; D might be TRBD1 (6 bases). The germline V and J ends were trimmed by 0 bases and 14 bases, with 11 bases remaining between them. Germline CDR1 SNHLY, CDR2 FYNNEI. This CDR3 spans 13 amino acids. The DNA of the CDR3 is TGTGCCAGCAGTGAAGCGGGGGGGGGCACCCTCCACTTT. It translates to CASSEAGGGTLHF.

V gene TRBV7-2 combines with J gene TRBJ1-4; the match to TRBD1 covers 7 bases. Germline assignment: CDR1 SGHTA and CDR2 FQGNSA. The length of the CDR3 is 16 residues. Trimming removed 4 bases from V and 7 bases from J; junction bases left unmatched: 12. This CDR3 is CASSSRATGMGEKLFF. In nucleotides, the CDR3 is TGTGCCAGCAGCTCCCGGGCGACAGGGATGGGTGAAAAACTGTTTTTT. The whole variable domain, filled in from reference TRBV7-2 and TRBJ1-4, reads GAGVSQSPSNKVTEKGKDVELRCDPISGHTALYWYRQSLGQGLEFLIYFQGNSAPDKSGLPSDRFSAERTGGSVSTLTIQRTQQEDSAVYLCASSSRATGMGEKLFFGSGTQLSVL.

V and J are TRBV7-2 and TRBJ2-4; 8 nucleotides align to TRBD1. Germline CDR1 reads SGHTA; CDR2 reads FQGNSA. The junction had 8 bases not matched to a gene; V was cut back by 1 base and J by 0 bases. CDR3 size: 18 residues. CDR3 region: CASSLVTGALGAKNIQYF. CDR3 nucleotides: TGTGCCAGCAGCTTAGTGACAGGGGCCCTAGGAGCCAAAAACATTCAGTACTTC.